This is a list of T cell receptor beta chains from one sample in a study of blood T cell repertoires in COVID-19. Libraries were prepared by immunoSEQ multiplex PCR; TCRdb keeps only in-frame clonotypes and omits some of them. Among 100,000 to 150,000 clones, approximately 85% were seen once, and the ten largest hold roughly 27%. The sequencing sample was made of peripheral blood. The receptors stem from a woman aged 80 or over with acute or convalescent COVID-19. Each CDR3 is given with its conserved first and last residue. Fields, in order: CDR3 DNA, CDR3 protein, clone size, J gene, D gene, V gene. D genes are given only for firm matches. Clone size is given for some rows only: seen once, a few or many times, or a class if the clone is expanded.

DNA: TGTGCCAGCAGTCCGACTCCGACAGGGAAGATGGGCTACACCTTC
CDR3: CASSPTPTGKMGYTF
size: .
J: TRBJ1-2
D: TRBD1
V: TRBV11-2

DNA: TGTGCCAGCAGTTCAGGGGCCGGGGAGCTGTTTTTT
CDR3: CASSSGAGELFF
size: .
J: TRBJ2-2
D: .
V: TRBV12-3/TRBV12-4

DNA: TGCGCCAGCAGCACCCCCTCAGGGGGCGACAAGGATGAGCAGTTCTTC
CDR3: CASSTPSGGDKDEQFF
size: .
J: TRBJ2-1
D: TRBD1
V: TRBV5-1

DNA: TGTGCCAGCAGCTTGCAGGGGAGCAATCAGCCCCAGCATTTT
CDR3: CASSLQGSNQPQHF
size: .
J: TRBJ1-5
D: .
V: TRBV5-5

DNA: TGTGCCAGCAGCGTAACAGTTTTAAGCACAGATACGCAGTATTTT
CDR3: CASSVTVLSTDTQYF
size: .
J: TRBJ2-3
D: .
V: TRBV9

DNA: TGTGCCAGCAGTTACTATGGGGGGTCAGGGGCCAACGTCCTGACTTTC
CDR3: CASSYYGGSGANVLTF
size: .
J: TRBJ2-6
D: .
V: TRBV6-2/TRBV6-3

DNA: TGTGCCAGCAGTGAAATGGCAAATAATGGCTACACCTTC
CDR3: CASSEMANNGYTF
size: .
J: TRBJ1-2
D: .
V: TRBV2

DNA: TGTGCCAGCAGCCAGATGACAGGGATCGACACTGAAGCTTTCTTT
CDR3: CASSQMTGIDTEAFF
size: .
J: TRBJ1-1
D: TRBD1
V: TRBV28

DNA: TGTGCCAGCAGCTTAGGCAGGCTTGGGCGCACTGAAGCTTTCTTT
CDR3: CASSLGRLGRTEAFF
size: few
J: TRBJ1-1
D: .
V: TRBV7-6

DNA: TGTGCCAGCTCGCAACGTCGGTTAGATACGCAGTATTTT
CDR3: CASSQRRLDTQYF
size: .
J: TRBJ2-3
D: .
V: TRBV18

DNA: TGTGCCATCAGTGAGGGCCAGGTTGGCGAATCACCCCTCCACTTT
CDR3: CAISEGQVGESPLHF
size: .
J: TRBJ1-6
D: .
V: TRBV10-3

DNA: TGTGCCAGCAGCCTTCCTCTAGCGGGGGTACAAGAGACCCAGTACTTC
CDR3: CASSLPLAGVQETQYF
size: .
J: TRBJ2-5
D: TRBD2
V: TRBV5-4

DNA: TGCGCCAGCAGCTTGATAGGGGGCTCGGGCACTGAAGCTTTCTTT
CDR3: CASSLIGGSGTEAFF
size: .
J: TRBJ1-1
D: TRBD1
V: TRBV5-1

DNA: TGTGCCACCAGCAGAGCCAAGGGGACAGGGACTGGTAATGAAAAACTGTTTTTT
CDR3: CATSRAKGTGTGNEKLFF
size: .
J: TRBJ1-4
D: TRBD1
V: TRBV15

DNA: TGTGCCAGCAGCTCAGGGTCCTCTGGAAACACCATATATTTT
CDR3: CASSSGSSGNTIYF
size: .
J: TRBJ1-3
D: .
V: TRBV6-5

DNA: TGTGCCAGTAGTCGCCCAGGGCCGAACACTGAAGCTTTCTTT
CDR3: CASSRPGPNTEAFF
size: .
J: TRBJ1-1
D: .
V: TRBV19

DNA: TGTGCCAGCAGCTCGGGACAGGTTGCTAATTCACCCCTCCACTTT
CDR3: CASSSGQVANSPLHF
size: .
J: TRBJ1-6
D: TRBD1
V: TRBV5-4

DNA: TGTGCCAGCTCACCCGGGACAGCTGATGTTTCACCCCTCCACTTT
CDR3: CASSPGTADVSPLHF
size: .
J: TRBJ1-6
D: TRBD1
V: TRBV18

DNA: TGTGCCAGCAACCGACAGGGAGGTTGGCAGCCCCAGCATTTT
CDR3: CASNRQGGWQPQHF
size: .
J: TRBJ1-5
D: TRBD1
V: TRBV5-8

DNA: TGTGCCAGCACTTCGGGACTAGCGGGGGGGCATGAGCAGTTCTTC
CDR3: CASTSGLAGGHEQFF
size: once
J: TRBJ2-1
D: TRBD2
V: TRBV6-5

DNA: TGTGCCACCAGTGAAGTGGGACAGGGAGGCTCGGAGACCCAGTACTTC
CDR3: CATSEVGQGGSETQYF
size: .
J: TRBJ2-5
D: TRBD1
V: TRBV24-1

DNA: TGTGCCAGCAGCGACAGGGACGGGACCTACGAGCAGTACTTC
CDR3: CASSDRDGTYEQYF
size: .
J: TRBJ2-7
D: TRBD1
V: TRBV3-1/TRBV3-2

DNA: TGCGCCAGCAGCGCCCCTGGGGGGAGAAAAGCTTTCTTT
CDR3: CASSAPGGRKAFF
size: .
J: TRBJ1-1
D: .
V: TRBV5-1

DNA: TGTGCCAGCTCACCACGGACAGGGAATGAAAAACTGTTTTTT
CDR3: CASSPRTGNEKLFF
size: .
J: TRBJ1-4
D: TRBD1
V: TRBV18

DNA: TGTGCCAGCAGCTCAAACGATAGATCCGATACGCAGTATTTT
CDR3: CASSSNDRSDTQYF
size: .
J: TRBJ2-3
D: .
V: TRBV3-1/TRBV3-2

DNA: TGTGCCAGCAGTCTTGACAGGGGCAATGAGCAGTTCTTC
CDR3: CASSLDRGNEQFF
size: once
J: TRBJ2-1
D: TRBD1
V: TRBV7-3

DNA: TGTGCCAGCAGCATGGACATATCCTACGAGCAGTACTTC
CDR3: CASSMDISYEQYF
size: .
J: TRBJ2-7
D: .
V: TRBV6-5

DNA: TGTGCCATCAGTGCGGTACGACAGGAAAATGAGCAGTTCTTC
CDR3: CAISAVRQENEQFF
size: .
J: TRBJ2-1
D: .
V: TRBV10-3

DNA: TGTGCCAGCAGTTGGGCAGGGGCAAGGGAGACCCAGTACTTC
CDR3: CASSWAGARETQYF
size: .
J: TRBJ2-5
D: .
V: TRBV27

DNA: TGTGCCACCAGTGATGGTAGCTCTGGGGCCAACGTCCTGACTTTC
CDR3: CATSDGSSGANVLTF
size: .
J: TRBJ2-6
D: .
V: TRBV24-1

DNA: TGTGCCAGCTCACCAAGACTCCCTACAACTAATGAAAAACTGTTTTTT
CDR3: CASSPRLPTTNEKLFF
size: .
J: TRBJ1-4
D: .
V: TRBV18

DNA: TGCGCCAGCCAGACTAGCGGGGGGGCCAAGGAGCAGTTCTTC
CDR3: CASQTSGGAKEQFF
size: .
J: TRBJ2-1
D: TRBD2
V: TRBV5-1

DNA: TGTGCCGTCAGCAGGGGGCTGAACACTGAAGCTTTCTTT
CDR3: CAVSRGLNTEAFF
size: .
J: TRBJ1-1
D: TRBD1
V: TRBV15

DNA: TGTGCCAGCAGTGAGGGACTAGCGTCCGATGAGCAGTTCTTC
CDR3: CASSEGLASDEQFF
size: .
J: TRBJ2-1
D: TRBD2
V: TRBV6-1

DNA: TGTGCCAGTAGTATCGTCCCTCGGAATGAGCAGTTCTTC
CDR3: CASSIVPRNEQFF
size: .
J: TRBJ2-1
D: .
V: TRBV19

DNA: TGTGCTGGTGGGGCGGCGAACACCGGGGAGCTGTTTTTT
CDR3: CAGGAANTGELFF
size: .
J: TRBJ2-2
D: .
V: TRBV7-7

DNA: TGTGCCAGCAGCTTAGCAGGGGGGGGGCGAGAGACCCAGTACTTC
CDR3: CASSLAGGGRETQYF
size: .
J: TRBJ2-5
D: .
V: TRBV11-1

DNA: TGTGCCAGCTCACCTGCCGTCAGACTAGAAGCTTTCTTT
CDR3: CASSPAVRLEAFF
size: once
J: TRBJ1-1
D: .
V: TRBV18

DNA: TGTGCCACCAGTGATCCCATGCGGGGGGCGCCTAATGAGCAGTTCTTC
CDR3: CATSDPMRGAPNEQFF
size: .
J: TRBJ2-1
D: TRBD2
V: TRBV24-1

DNA: TGTGCTAGTGGTTCCTGGTCCGGGGGCAATCAGCCCCAGCATTTT
CDR3: CASGSWSGGNQPQHF
size: .
J: TRBJ1-5
D: .
V: TRBV12-5